The 28 T cell receptor beta chains listed next were all sequenced from one sample in a study of T cells in localized non-small cell lung cancer (dated by TCRdb to 2020 to 2021). Preparation of the library involved the immunoSEQ multiplex PCR assay. Drawn from immuneACCESS, this table holds only the in-frame rearrangements with V and J called that TCRdb kept. Clones are partly lost; checked studies trace under half to an unresolved V gene and leave the rest unexplained. For this sample the table gives 90,000 to 95,000 clones, of which approximately 88% were detected only once. The top ten hold around 15% of the sample. Sequences were derived from peripheral blood, sampled before any cancer treatment. The origin of the receptors is a man aged 35 to 69 with stage I squamous cell lung carcinoma.

The rearrangement joins TRBV28 to TRBJ1-2; tentative D call: TRBD1 (5 bases). V was clipped by 4 bases and J by 9 bases, with 12 bases between them. From germline, CDR1 is MDHEN and CDR2 SYDVKM. This CDR3 is 12 amino acids long. The CDR3 DNA follows: TGTGCCAGCAGTTCCGGACACGGTAGCTACACCTTC. Protein product: CASSSGHGSYTF.

V and J are TRBV19 and TRBJ2-3, with 8 bases fitting TRBD2. The length of the CDR3 is 16 residues. V dropped 3 bases and J dropped 2; count of bases not matched to a gene: 7. CDR1 and CDR2 from the germline V gene are LNHDA and SQIVND (reference sequence). The CDR3 is CASSILAGGNTDTQYF. Written as DNA, the CDR3 is TGTGCCAGTAGTATCTTGGCGGGGGGTAACACAGATACGCAGTATTTT.

The chain joins TRBV2 to TRBJ1-2; 7 bases agree with TRBD1. Looked up from germline, CDR1 is SNHLY and CDR2 is FYNNEI. The junction had 6 bases not matched to a gene; V was cut back by 6 bases and J by 5 bases. CDR3 size: 13 residues. The CDR3 DNA sequence: TGTGCCAGCAGATTAGGGACAGAATATGGCTACACCTTC. Translating it yields CASRLGTEYGYTF.

This clone appeared once. The chain has TRBV25-1 and TRBJ1-4, with 7 bases identical to TRBD1. Unmatched junction bases numbered 8, after V lost 3 bases and J lost 7 bases. The CDR3 runs to 15 residues. Germline V gene lookup returns CDR1 MGHDK and CDR2 SYGVNS. CDR3 sequence (DNA): TGTGCCAGCAGTGACGCACAGGGGAGTCGTGAAAAACTGTTTTTT. It translates to CASSDAQGSREKLFF.

The V and J genes are TRBV25-1 and TRBJ2-2; 8 nucleotides agree with TRBD1. The CDR3 length is 16 residues. Germline CDR1 MGHDK, CDR2 SYGVNS. Trimming cost V 4 bases and J 4 bases; bases outside gene matches: 8. CDR3 loop: CASSARDRILTGELFF. The CDR3 nucleotides read TGTGCCAGCAGTGCCCGGGACAGGATCCTCACCGGGGAGCTGTTTTTT. Drawing the rest from reference TRBV25-1 and TRBJ2-2, the complete variable domain is EADIYQTPRYLVIGTGKKITLECSQTMGHDKMYWYQQDPGMELHLIHYSYGVNSTEKGDLSSESTVSRIRTEHFPLTLESARPSHTSQYLCASSARDRILTGELFFGEGSRLTVL.

This clone was detected once. The gene calls are TRBV18 and TRBJ2-3; possibly TRBD2 for D (6 bases). With 3 bases removed from V and 4 bases from J, the gap between germline ends came to 8 bases. The CDR3 runs 13 residues. Germline lookup yields CDR1 KGHSH and CDR2 LQKENI. CDR3 sequence reads: CASSPRDADTQYF. The CDR3 DNA is TGTGCCAGCTCACCGCGGGACGCAGATACGCAGTATTTT.

This clone has just a few counts. V gene TRBV7-9 combines with J gene TRBJ2-3; TRBD2 might be the D (6 bases). The CDR3 runs to 18 residues. Trimming took 0 bases from V and 2 from J, leaving 18 bases between them. Germline CDR1 SEHNR, CDR2 FQNEAQ (reference sequence). As DNA, the CDR3 is TGTGCCAGCAGCTTAGCGCTCGGCGGAGGGAGATACACAGATACGCAGTATTTT. Encoded protein: CASSLALGGGRYTDTQYF.

In this sample, this clone turned up once. The junction differs from germline at one of its ends, possibly a read error. The CDR3 DNA sequence: TGTGCCAGCAGAATACGCTGGGCAGATCACTATGGCTACAACTTC. It encodes CASRIRWADHYGYNF. The chain carries TRBV2 and TRBJ1-2; D not certain. The CDR3 length is 15 residues. Per germline, CDR1 SNHLY and CDR2 FYNNEI.

The chain has TRBV2 and TRBJ2-3, with 9 bases matching TRBD1. The CDR3 contains 15 residues. The ends lost 5 bases at V and 5 bases at J; junction bases unmatched: 8. The germline CDR1 and CDR2 sequences are SNHLY and FYNNEI. The CDR3 protein is CASSNVPGQGDTQYF. For the CDR3, the DNA is TGTGCCAGCAGTAACGTCCCGGGACAGGGAGATACGCAGTATTTT.

The CDR3 bases are TGTGCCAGCAGCCAACCTAGCGGGGGACCTAACACCGGGGAGCTGTTTTTT. It codes for CASSQPSGGPNTGELFF. The chain joins TRBV4-2 to TRBJ2-2; 10 bases are shared with TRBD2. After removal of 2 bases from V and 2 bases from J, the junction contained 5 bases not matched to a gene. Germline V CDR1 and CDR2: LGHNA, YNFKEQ. This CDR3 is built from 17 residues.

The chain uses TRBV7-8 and TRBJ2-7; D uncertain. Trimming pared 4 bases from V and 0 bases from J, leaving 10 bases between. The CDR3 is 14 residues long. The germline V gene encodes CDR1 SGHVS and CDR2 FQNEAQ. DNA for the CDR3: TGTGCCAGCAGCTCCTCACAGATCTCCTACGAGCAGTACTTC. It yields the protein CASSSSQISYEQYF.

CDR3 protein: CASHPGTTYNSPLHF. CDR3 bases: TGTGCCAGCCATCCGGGGACCACCTATAATTCACCCCTCCACTTT. The genes are TRBV7-6 and TRBJ1-6, with D maybe TRBD1 (5 bases). Germline V gives CDR1 SGHVS, CDR2 FNYEAQ. V was trimmed by 8 bases and J by 2 bases, leaving 13 bases between them. This CDR3 comprises 15 residues.

This chain joins TRBV18 and TRBJ1-2; D may be TRBD1 (5 bases). CDR1 is KGHSH, CDR2 LQKENI, per germline. The V end lost 3 bases, the J end lost 3 bases, and 14 bases lay between the germline ends. This CDR3 is 15 amino acids long. The CDR3 sequence is CASSPTTGTHYGYTF. CDR3 nucleotide sequence: TGTGCCAGCTCACCCACAACCGGGACGCACTATGGCTACACCTTC.

A few counts support this clone. Because the CDR3's place on the DNA is in doubt, the DNA is left out and the CDR3 is given as listed by TCRdb. The V call is TRBV21-1, the J call TRBJ1-5; the table's D gene call, TRBD1, was not cross checked with the DNA. TRBV21-1 is shown as a pseudogene. The CDR3 comprises 19 residues, both ends counted. CDR3 in amino acids: CASSTGFGQGARGNQPQHF.

The rearrangement joins TRBV28 to TRBJ1-5; TRBD1 is a possible D gene (5 bases). The CDR3 has 14 residues. Trimming cost V 7 bases and J 7 bases, with 17 bases left between them. Germline CDR1 and CDR2: MDHEN and SYDVKM. For the CDR3, the DNA is TGTGCCAGCATTACCCCTTCAGGGTACCAGCCCCAGCATTTT. Residues: CASITPSGYQPQHF.

This clone was counted a few times. The chain joins TRBV29-1 to TRBJ1-2, with a tentative D call TRBD1 (6 bases). V dropped 2 bases and J dropped 3 bases, with 13 bases sitting between them. Germline V gene sequence: CDR1 SQVTM, CDR2 ANQGSEA. There are 14 residues in the CDR3. CDR3 residues: CSVETGIPYYGYTF. The DNA for the CDR3 is TGCAGCGTTGAAACAGGGATTCCCTACTATGGCTACACCTTC.

This CDR3 is CANGADTGELFF. CDR3 nucleotides: TGTGCCAACGGCGCGGACACCGGGGAGCTGTTTTTT. The V gene is TRBV6-1, the J gene TRBJ2-2; D unresolved. Germline V gene lookup returns CDR1 MNHNS and CDR2 SASEGT. V gave up 10 bases and J gave up 3 bases, with 9 bases separating them. CDR3 length: 12 amino acids.

The chain is built from TRBV6-5 and TRBJ2-1; 8 bases are a match to TRBD2. Unmatched junction bases numbered 4, after V lost 6 bases and J lost 6 bases. Germline V CDR1 and CDR2: MNHEY, SVGAGI. This CDR3 is built from 13 residues. CDR3 protein: CASRAGGINEQFF. The CDR3 coding sequence is TGTGCCAGCAGGGCGGGGGGCATCAATGAGCAGTTCTTC.

This chain connects TRBV6-1 to TRBJ1-2, with 9 nucleotides matching TRBD1. V was clipped by 4 bases and J by 5 bases; unmatched bases: 8. This CDR3 spans 15 amino acids. Germline values: CDR1 MNHNS, CDR2 SASEGT. CDR3 loop: CASSVGRQGGYGYTF. CDR3 bases: TGTGCCAGCAGTGTTGGACGACAGGGGGGTTATGGCTACACCTTC.

The V and J genes are TRBV5-1 and TRBJ1-3, with 7 bases identical to TRBD1. CDR1 and CDR2 from the germline V gene are SGHRS and YFSETQ. The CDR3 is 16 amino acids. The ends lost 4 bases at V and 0 bases at J; junction bases unmatched: 7. The CDR3 nucleotides read TGCGCCAGCAGCCCGGGACAGCAGAGCTCTGGAAACACCATATATTTT. The encoded protein is CASSPGQQSSGNTIYF.

This clone showed up just a few times. The genes are TRBV2 and TRBJ1-1, with no clear D. The germline gives CDR1 SNHLY, CDR2 FYNNEI. Trimming removed 6 bases at V and 8 bases at J, with 7 bases between. The CDR3 covers 10 residues. The CDR3 DNA follows: TGTGCCAGCAGGGACCCCGAAGCTTTCTTT. Its protein is CASRDPEAFF.

J is TRBJ1-2 and V is TRBV5-6; a possible D gene is TRBD1 (6 bases). The CDR3 is 15 amino acids. Germline CDR1 and CDR2: SGHDT and YYEEEE. The ends were cut back, 1 base at V and 6 bases at J, with 16 bases in the middle. The CDR3 nucleotides read TGTGCCAGCAGCTTGCCCGGAGCGACAGGACATGGCTACACCTTC. As protein: CASSLPGATGHGYTF. Combining the CDR3 with reference TRBV5-6 and TRBJ1-2 gives the whole variable domain DAGVTQSPTHLIKTRGQQVTLRCSPKSGHDTVSWYQQALGQGPQFIFQYYEEEERQRGNFPDRFSGHQFPNYSSELNVNALLLGDSALYLCASSLPGATGHGYTFGSGTRLTVV.

The rearrangement joins TRBV6-4 to TRBJ2-3; no clear D. The CDR3 extends over 14 amino acids. V was clipped by 2 bases and J by 2 bases, with 8 bases between them. Germline CDR1 is MRHNA and CDR2 is SNTAGT. This CDR3 is CASSDRLFTDTQYF. DNA for the CDR3: TGTGCCAGCAGTGACCGGCTGTTCACAGATACGCAGTATTTT.

This clone occurred a few times. The chain has TRBV19 and TRBJ1-1; D is undetermined. Germline V lookup: CDR1 LNHDA, CDR2 SQIVND (reference sequence). This CDR3 spans 12 amino acids. Deletions cut 4 bases from V and 5 bases from J, with 8 bases between. The chain's CDR3 is CASSKGWTEAFF. DNA of the CDR3: TGTGCCAGTAGTAAAGGATGGACTGAAGCTTTCTTT.

J is TRBJ2-7 and V is TRBV5-6; 11 bases fit TRBD1. Trimming at V came to 2 bases and at J to 5 bases, leaving 3 bases not matched to a gene. CDR3 size: 14 residues. CDR1 and CDR2 from the germline V gene are SGHDT and YYEEEE. The DNA of the CDR3 is TGTGCCAGCAGCTTAGGACAGGGGGCCCACGAGCAGTACTTC. It specifies CASSLGQGAHEQYF. The variable domain in full, completed from reference TRBV5-6 and TRBJ2-7, reads DAGVTQSPTHLIKTRGQQVTLRCSPKSGHDTVSWYQQALGQGPQFIFQYYEEEERQRGNFPDRFSGHQFPNYSSELNVNALLLGDSALYLCASSLGQGAHEQYFGPGTRLTVT.

V is TRBV4-3 and J is TRBJ2-6; 9 nucleotides match TRBD1. The V segment lost 2 bases and the J segment 0 bases; nucleotides outside the gene matches: 11. This CDR3 has 20 residues. The germline gives CDR1 LGHNA, CDR2 YSLEER. CDR3 nucleotides: TGCGCCAGCAGCCAAAAATCCGGGACAGGGCTTTTCTCTGGGGCCAACGTCCTGACTTTC. It specifies CASSQKSGTGLFSGANVLTF.

This chain connects TRBV7-2 to TRBJ1-1, with 8 bases lining up with TRBD1. The V gene's germline CDR1 is SGHTA and CDR2 FQGNSA. V was pared by 5 bases and J by 4 bases, with 9 bases of the junction left unmatched. This CDR3 has 15 residues. CDR3 in amino acids: CASSLPVGTGTEAFF. The CDR3 nucleotides read TGTGCCAGCAGCCTACCCGTCGGGACAGGCACTGAAGCTTTCTTT.

The CDR3 loop is CASSDSSRNTEAFF. The CDR3 nucleotides are TGTGCCAGCAGTGACTCGTCCAGAAACACTGAAGCTTTCTTT. The genes are TRBV6-4 and TRBJ1-1; D is ambiguous. Per the germline V gene, CDR1 is MRHNA and CDR2 is SNTAGT. V was cut by 0 bases and J by 2 bases, with 7 bases left in between. The CDR3 consists of 14 residues.